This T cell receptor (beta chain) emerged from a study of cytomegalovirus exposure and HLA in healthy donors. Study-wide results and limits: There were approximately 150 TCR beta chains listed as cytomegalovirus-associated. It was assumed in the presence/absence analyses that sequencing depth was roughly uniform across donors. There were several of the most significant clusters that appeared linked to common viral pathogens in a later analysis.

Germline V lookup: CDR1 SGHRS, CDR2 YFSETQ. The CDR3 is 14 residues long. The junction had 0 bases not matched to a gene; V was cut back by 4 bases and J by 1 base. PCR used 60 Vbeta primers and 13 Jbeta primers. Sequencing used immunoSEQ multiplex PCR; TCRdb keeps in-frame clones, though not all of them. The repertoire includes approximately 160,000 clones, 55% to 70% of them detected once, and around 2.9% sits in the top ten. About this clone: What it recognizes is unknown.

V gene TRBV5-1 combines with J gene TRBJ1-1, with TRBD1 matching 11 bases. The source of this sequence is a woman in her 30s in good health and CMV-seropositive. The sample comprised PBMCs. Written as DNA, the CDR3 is TGCGCCAGCAGCGGGACAGGGGGGAACACTGAAGCTTTCTTT. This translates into CASSGTGGNTEAFF.